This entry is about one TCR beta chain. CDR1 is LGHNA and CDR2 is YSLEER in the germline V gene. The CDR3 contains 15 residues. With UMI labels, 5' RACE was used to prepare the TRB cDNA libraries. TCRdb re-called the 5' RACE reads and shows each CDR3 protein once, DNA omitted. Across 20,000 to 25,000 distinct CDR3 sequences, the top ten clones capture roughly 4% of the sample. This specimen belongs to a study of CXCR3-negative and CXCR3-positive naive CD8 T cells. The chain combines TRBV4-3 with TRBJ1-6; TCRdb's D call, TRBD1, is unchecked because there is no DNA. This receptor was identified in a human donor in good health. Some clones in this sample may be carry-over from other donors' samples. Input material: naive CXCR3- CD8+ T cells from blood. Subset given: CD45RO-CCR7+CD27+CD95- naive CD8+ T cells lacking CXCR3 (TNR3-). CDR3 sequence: CASSPARTENSPLHF.